Listed below are T cell receptor beta chains from one sample, sequenced in a study of cytomegalovirus exposure and HLA in healthy donors. Sequenced by immunoSEQ multiplex PCR; TCRdb stores in-frame clones only, minus some. The repertoire holds about 120,000 clones, with 65% to 80% as singletons. Sequenced: PBMCs. Receptors were obtained from a middle-aged woman in good health and CMV-seropositive. Each CDR3 is given with its conserved first and last residue. A D gene is named only where the DNA matches it firmly. For some rows the clone size is stated as once, few or many, or as a class when expanded; others skip it.

d_call: .
clone_size: .
v_call: TRBV18
j_call: TRBJ2-3
cdr3_nt: TGTGCCAGCTCACCTCAGGGAGATACGCAGTATTTT
cdr3_aa: CASSPQGDTQYF

d_call: TRBD1
clone_size: .
v_call: TRBV7-6
j_call: TRBJ1-6
cdr3_nt: TGTGCCAGCAGCTTGAGGGACAGGCGCCCTGGCACAGCCTATAATTCACCCCTCCACTTT
cdr3_aa: CASSLRDRRPGTAYNSPLHF

d_call: .
clone_size: .
v_call: TRBV27
j_call: TRBJ1-1
cdr3_nt: TGTGCCAGCGCTACAGGGAACACTGAAGCTTTCTTT
cdr3_aa: CASATGNTEAFF

d_call: TRBD1
clone_size: .
v_call: TRBV6-6
j_call: TRBJ2-5
cdr3_nt: TGTGCCAGCAGGACAGGGGGCGCGGAGACCCAGTACTTC
cdr3_aa: CASRTGGAETQYF

d_call: .
clone_size: .
v_call: TRBV6-5
j_call: TRBJ2-1
cdr3_nt: TGTGCCAGCAGCCCGGACTACACCTCCTACAATGAGCAGTTCTTC
cdr3_aa: CASSPDYTSYNEQFF

d_call: .
clone_size: few
v_call: TRBV7-9
j_call: TRBJ1-2
cdr3_nt: TGTGCCAGCAGCCTAGGAGGGGGAAACTATGGCTACACCTTC
cdr3_aa: CASSLGGGNYGYTF

d_call: TRBD1
clone_size: .
v_call: TRBV25-1
j_call: TRBJ1-4
cdr3_nt: TGTGCCAGCCGGGACAGGGGGGGTTACGAAAAACTGTTTTTT
cdr3_aa: CASRDRGGYEKLFF

d_call: .
clone_size: .
v_call: TRBV9
j_call: TRBJ1-6
cdr3_nt: TGTGCCAGCAGCGTAGTTCCAGGGGCCAATTCACCCCTCCACTTT
cdr3_aa: CASSVVPGANSPLHF

d_call: TRBD1
clone_size: .
v_call: TRBV7-9
j_call: TRBJ1-1
cdr3_nt: TGTGCCAGCAGCTTAGGGACAGGGCTGAACACTGAAGCTTTCTTT
cdr3_aa: CASSLGTGLNTEAFF

d_call: .
clone_size: few
v_call: TRBV28
j_call: TRBJ2-7
cdr3_nt: TGTGCCGTAGGGGGAACTAGCTCCTACGAGCAGTACTTC
cdr3_aa: CAVGGTSSYEQYF

d_call: .
clone_size: .
v_call: TRBV29-1
j_call: TRBJ1-2
cdr3_nt: TGCAGCGTTGATATGTTGGGACTGAGAGGGGGCTACACCTTC
cdr3_aa: CSVDMLGLRGGYTF

d_call: .
clone_size: .
v_call: TRBV6-4
j_call: TRBJ2-1
cdr3_nt: TGTGCCAGCAGTGAGGCTCAGGGCTCCTACAATGAGCAGTTCTTC
cdr3_aa: CASSEAQGSYNEQFF

d_call: .
clone_size: few
v_call: TRBV9
j_call: TRBJ2-7
cdr3_nt: TGTGCCAGCAGCGTAGCGGAGGGAACAACCGAGCAGTACTTC
cdr3_aa: CASSVAEGTTEQYF

d_call: TRBD2
clone_size: few
v_call: TRBV10-2
j_call: TRBJ2-5
cdr3_nt: TGCGCCACCTCCAGCGGGGAGCCCGTTGGGACCCAGTACTTC
cdr3_aa: CATSSGEPVGTQYF

d_call: TRBD1
clone_size: .
v_call: TRBV9
j_call: TRBJ1-1
cdr3_nt: TGTGCCAGCAGCGTAGCGGGAGGGACAGGGGGCGCCCCCTCTGAAGCTTTCTTT
cdr3_aa: CASSVAGGTGGAPSEAFF

d_call: .
clone_size: .
v_call: TRBV28
j_call: TRBJ1-5
cdr3_nt: TGTGCCAGCAGTTTAGCTTCTGGCAGGGAAAGGCAGCCCCAGCATTTT
cdr3_aa: CASSLASGRERQPQHF

d_call: .
clone_size: .
v_call: TRBV5-1
j_call: TRBJ1-1
cdr3_nt: TGCGCCAGCAGCTTGTCACGGGGAAAAGGCATGAACACTGAAGCTTTCTTT
cdr3_aa: CASSLSRGKGMNTEAFF

d_call: TRBD1
clone_size: .
v_call: TRBV19
j_call: TRBJ1-5
cdr3_nt: TGTGCCAGTACCGCTGGACAGGGCTTCAATCAGCCCCAGCATTTT
cdr3_aa: CASTAGQGFNQPQHF

d_call: .
clone_size: .
v_call: TRBV15
j_call: TRBJ1-5
cdr3_nt: TGTGCCACCGGCGACAGTCTCGGTCAGCCCCAGCATTTT
cdr3_aa: CATGDSLGQPQHF

d_call: .
clone_size: .
v_call: TRBV30
j_call: TRBJ1-6
cdr3_nt: TGTGCCTGGAGTGCTCTGGGGGGGAACCGCCTGAGGTCACCCCTCCACTTT
cdr3_aa: CAWSALGGNRLRSPLHF

d_call: .
clone_size: .
v_call: TRBV7-2
j_call: TRBJ2-5
cdr3_nt: TGTGCCAGCAGCTTCCTAGAGACCCAGTACTTC
cdr3_aa: CASSFLETQYF

d_call: .
clone_size: .
v_call: TRBV7-2
j_call: TRBJ2-7
cdr3_nt: TGTGCCAGCAGCTTCGACAGGTACGAGCAGTACTTC
cdr3_aa: CASSFDRYEQYF

d_call: TRBD1
clone_size: few
v_call: TRBV7-3
j_call: TRBJ2-1
cdr3_nt: TGTGCCAGCAGCAGACAGGGGGTCAATGAGCAGTTCTTC
cdr3_aa: CASSRQGVNEQFF